The clone carrying this T cell receptor beta chain has just one count. The CDR3 runs to 14 residues. V was trimmed by 7 bases and J by 0 bases, leaving 10 bases between them. Germline CDR1 SNHLY, CDR2 FYNNEI. TCRdb's copy holds only in-frame clones and misses some; the assay was immunoSEQ multiplex PCR. The repertoire includes under 90,000 clones, 94% of them detected once, and around 0.97% sits in the top ten. The data are from a study of T cell changes during pregnancy in multiple sclerosis. The sequence came from a female donor in good health, enrolled as a control in a pregnancy study. Sequences were derived from peripheral blood, sampled in the second trimester of pregnancy. The V call is TRBV2, the J call TRBJ1-5, with D uncertain. CDR3: CASNAVHSNQPQHF. The CDR3 DNA reads as TGTGCCAGCAATGCAGTCCATAGCAATCAGCCCCAGCATTTT.